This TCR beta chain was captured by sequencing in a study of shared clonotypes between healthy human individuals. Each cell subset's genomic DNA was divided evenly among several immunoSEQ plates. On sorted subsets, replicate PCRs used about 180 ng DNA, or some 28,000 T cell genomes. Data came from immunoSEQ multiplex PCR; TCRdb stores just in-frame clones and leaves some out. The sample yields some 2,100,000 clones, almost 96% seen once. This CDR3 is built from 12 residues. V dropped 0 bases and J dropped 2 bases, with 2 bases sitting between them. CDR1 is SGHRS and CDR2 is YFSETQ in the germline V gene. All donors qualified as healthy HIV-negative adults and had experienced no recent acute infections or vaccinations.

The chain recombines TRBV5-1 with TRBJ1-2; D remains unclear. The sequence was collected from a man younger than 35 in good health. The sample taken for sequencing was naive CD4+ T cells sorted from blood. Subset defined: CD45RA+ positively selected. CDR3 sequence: CASSLENYGYTF. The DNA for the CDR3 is TGCGCCAGCAGCTTGGAAAACTATGGCTACACCTTC.